Sequencing of this TCR beta chain was carried out in a study of CD8 T cells in Susac syndrome (dated by TCRdb to about 2019). About the study as a whole: Repertoire sequencing was used to test whether CD8+ T cell activation and differentiation in Susac syndrome was antigen driven. CD8+ T cell repertoire clonality was compared between more than 9 healthy donors, roughly 14 Susac syndrome patients and approximately 16 multiple sclerosis patients. On the study overall, not on this receptor specifically: The number of individuals in the TCR sequencing and HLA analysis was acknowledged as relatively small.

RNA was extracted using the RNeasy kit, and roughly 0.5 to 1 microgram was reverse transcribed with random hexamers. The immunoSEQ multiplex PCR assay, which covers 54 Vbeta and 13 Jbeta segments, was used to amplify TCR beta CDR3 regions. To correct PCR amplification bias, a synthetic template baseline was used for both primer optimization and computational correction. The study's processing was this. Reads were annotated to V, D and J genes according to IMGT and were analyzed with immunoSEQ Analyzer, with only productive sequences retained. Clonality was calculated as one minus the Shannon entropy normalized by log2 of the number of productive unique sequences. For each patient and control, public and private clones were evaluated within the 100 most prevalent clones. A clone was defined as Susac-specific if it was absent from the healthy and MS cohorts, from 950 to 1,300 published viral clones and from other ImmuneACCESS disease sequences. In-frame beta chains were kept once TCRdb had trimmed the public reads at Q25 with fastp and called clones with MiXCR. Rows are combined by CDR3 protein, so each entry shows the most common genes and DNA. TCRdb, not the authors, supplied the V and J calls. This sample lists about 400,000 distinct CDR3 sequences; about 85% were detected once. The top ten hold around 0.12% of the sample.

Peripheral blood CD8+ and CD4+ T cells from healthy donors, Susac syndrome patients and multiple sclerosis patients were profiled by high-throughput TCR beta sequencing. Multiple sclerosis controls were treatment-naive patients with stable or active relapsing-remitting disease fulfilling revised McDonald criteria. Bulk CD8+ and CD4+ T cells were purified magnetically by negative isolation, whereas CD8+ TEMRA cells were enriched by FACS. Blood was drawn into EDTA tubes, processed within 24 hours, and PBMCs were isolated by density gradient centrifugation. PBMCs intended for TCR sequencing were cryopreserved in liquid nitrogen and were subsequently thawed in a 37 degrees C water bath. Purity of sorted or isolated CD4+, CD8+ and CD8+ TEMRA cells was at least 90%. As for this clonotype: Its binding antigen is unknown. The sample holds no much larger clone one base away, and base qualities are not on file.

V is clipped by 9 bases and J by 2 bases, and the sequence between their germline boundaries is 10 bases long. CDR1 and CDR2 are read off the germline V gene as MNHEY and SVGAGI. From cysteine to phenylalanine, the CDR3 is 12 amino acids long. The entry retains the CDR3 DNA only, 36 bases that are in frame from base 1. The material sequenced was CD8+ T cells from PBMCs. The chain uses TRBV6-5 and TRBJ1-2, with the D gene too uncertain to name. The TCR originated in a human donor with multiple sclerosis. The CDR3 region: CASADANYGYTF. In nucleotide form, the sequence is TGTGCCAGTGCGGACGCCAACTATGGCTACACCTTC.